A single T cell receptor (beta chain) is shown here with its context. The sample is drawn from a study of Graves' ophthalmopathy and Graves' hyperthyroidism. Study summary: At the time of initial diagnosis and before any treatment, peripheral blood was collected.

The authors amplified TCR beta CDR3 regions from RNA transcripts. After a first-round RT-PCR with HTBI primers, a second-round multiplex PCR was run. One entry per CDR3 protein results from TCRdb running MiXCR on the multiplex PCR reads. The sample lists 600,000 to 650,000 distinct CDR3 sequences, about a fifth occurring once. The TCR originated in a woman aged 18 to 35 with stable Graves' hyperthyroidism. Some clones in this sample may be carry-over from other donors' samples. Sequencing used peripheral blood.

The CDR3 loop reads CSAEDRVGSPLHF. The CDR3 DNA is TGCAGTGCTGAGGACAGGGTTGGTTCACCCCTCCACTTT. The chain has TRBV20-1 and TRBJ1-6; TRBD1 matches 8 bases. The germline CDR1 and CDR2 sequences are DFQATT and SNEGSKA (reference sequence). After removal of 5 bases from V and 9 bases from J, the junction contained 6 bases not matched to a gene. The CDR3 extends over 13 amino acids.